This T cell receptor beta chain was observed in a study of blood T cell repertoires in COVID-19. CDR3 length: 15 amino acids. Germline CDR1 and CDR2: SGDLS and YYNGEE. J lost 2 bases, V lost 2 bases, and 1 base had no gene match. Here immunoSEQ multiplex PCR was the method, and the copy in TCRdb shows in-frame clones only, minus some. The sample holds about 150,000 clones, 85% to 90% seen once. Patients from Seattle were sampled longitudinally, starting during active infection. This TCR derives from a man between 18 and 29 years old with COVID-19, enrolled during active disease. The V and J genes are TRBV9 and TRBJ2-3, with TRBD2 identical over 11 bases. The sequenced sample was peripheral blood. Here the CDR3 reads CASSVSGRDTDTQYF. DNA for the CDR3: TGTGCCAGCAGCGTTAGCGGGAGGGACACAGATACGCAGTATTTT.